This TCR beta chain is drawn from a study of blood T cell repertoires in COVID-19. Trimming at V came to 0 bases and at J to 0 bases, leaving 5 bases not matched to a gene. Per germline, CDR1 SQVTM and CDR2 ANQGSEA. The CDR3 spans 16 residues. Sequencing used immunoSEQ multiplex PCR; TCRdb keeps in-frame clones, though not all of them. The repertoire holds fewer than 250,000 clones, with roughly four fifths as singletons. The specimen sequenced was peripheral blood. The sequence derives from a woman between 40 and 55 years old with acute or convalescent COVID-19. The chain carries TRBV29-1 and TRBJ1-2, with 9 bases aligning to TRBD1. The chain's CDR3 is CSVEDRDRASNYGYTF. Written as DNA, the CDR3 is TGCAGCGTTGAAGACCGGGACAGGGCTTCTAACTATGGCTACACCTTC.